The TCR beta chain described here comes from a study of shared clonotypes between healthy human individuals. Whole-study results and caveats: Blood was the only sampled material, and tissue repertoires likely differ.

Here immunoSEQ multiplex PCR was the method, and the copy in TCRdb shows in-frame clones only, minus some. The sample consists of fewer than 1.8 million clones, 98% of them appearing once. Remarks on this clone: Its antigen is undetermined. This CDR3 is also generated by other DNA sequences in the sample.

This CDR3 has 11 residues. Trimming took 4 bases from V and 3 from J, leaving 4 bases between them. The germline V gene has CDR1 MNHEY and CDR2 SMNVEV (reference sequence). The source of this sequence is a man aged 25-40 years in good health. The genes are TRBV27 and TRBJ2-7; D remains ambiguous. The sequenced sample consisted of naive CD4+ T cells sorted from blood. Subset denoted: CD45RA+ positively selected. The DNA of the CDR3 is TGTGCCAGCAGTTCCTTCTACGAGCAGTACTTC. Translated: CASSSFYEQYF.